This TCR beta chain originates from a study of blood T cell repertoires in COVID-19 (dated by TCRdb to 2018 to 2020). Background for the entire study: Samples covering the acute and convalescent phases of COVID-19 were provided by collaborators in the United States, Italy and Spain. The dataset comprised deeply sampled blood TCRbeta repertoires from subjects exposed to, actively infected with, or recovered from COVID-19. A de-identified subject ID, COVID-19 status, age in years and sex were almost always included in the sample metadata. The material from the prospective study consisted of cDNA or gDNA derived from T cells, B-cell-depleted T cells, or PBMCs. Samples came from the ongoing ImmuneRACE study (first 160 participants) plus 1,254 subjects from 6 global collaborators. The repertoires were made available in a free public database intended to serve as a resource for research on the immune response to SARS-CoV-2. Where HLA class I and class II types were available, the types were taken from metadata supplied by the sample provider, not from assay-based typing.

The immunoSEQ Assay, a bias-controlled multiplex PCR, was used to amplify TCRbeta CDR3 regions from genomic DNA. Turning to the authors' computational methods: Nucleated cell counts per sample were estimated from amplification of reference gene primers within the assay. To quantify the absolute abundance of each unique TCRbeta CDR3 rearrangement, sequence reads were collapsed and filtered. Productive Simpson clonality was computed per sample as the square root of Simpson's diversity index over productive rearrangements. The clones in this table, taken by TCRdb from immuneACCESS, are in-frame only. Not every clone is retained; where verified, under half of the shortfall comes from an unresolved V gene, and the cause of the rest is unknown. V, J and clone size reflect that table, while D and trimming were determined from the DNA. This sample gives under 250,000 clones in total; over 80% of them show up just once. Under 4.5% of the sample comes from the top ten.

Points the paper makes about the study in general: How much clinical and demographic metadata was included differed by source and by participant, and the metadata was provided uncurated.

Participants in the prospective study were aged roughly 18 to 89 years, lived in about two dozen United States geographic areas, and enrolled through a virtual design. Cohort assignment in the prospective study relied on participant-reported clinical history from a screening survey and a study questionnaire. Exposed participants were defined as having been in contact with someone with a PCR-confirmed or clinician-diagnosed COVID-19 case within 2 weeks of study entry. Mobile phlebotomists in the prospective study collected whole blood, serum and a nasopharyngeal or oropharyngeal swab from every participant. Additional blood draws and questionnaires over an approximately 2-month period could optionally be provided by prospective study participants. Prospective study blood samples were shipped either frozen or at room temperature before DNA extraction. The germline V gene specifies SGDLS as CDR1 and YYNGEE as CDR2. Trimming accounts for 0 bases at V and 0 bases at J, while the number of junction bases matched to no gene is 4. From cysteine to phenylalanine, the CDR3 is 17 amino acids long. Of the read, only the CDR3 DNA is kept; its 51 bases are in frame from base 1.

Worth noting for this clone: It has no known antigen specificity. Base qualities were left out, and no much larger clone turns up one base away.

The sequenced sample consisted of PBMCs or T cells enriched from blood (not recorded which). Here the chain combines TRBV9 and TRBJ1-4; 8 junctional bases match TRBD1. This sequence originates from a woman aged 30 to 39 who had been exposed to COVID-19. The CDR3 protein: CASSVGDRSATNEKLFF. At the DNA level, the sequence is TGTGCCAGCAGCGTAGGGGACAGGAGTGCAACTAATGAAAAACTGTTTTTT.